The 29 T cell receptor beta chains in this list originate from one sample, sequenced in a study of Ad26.COV2.S vaccination and SARS-CoV-2 variants (dated by TCRdb to the early 2020s). This sample's treatment or condition label indicates: approximately 18 received Ad26.COV2.S at low or high dose, single or two shots; roughly 5 received placebo; per-sample allocation not given. For vaccine and placebo recipients, repertoires were sequenced using samples collected on day 63 after the first injection. The library was made by the immunoSEQ multiplex PCR assay. TCRdb re-hosts the immuneACCESS table, in-frame sequences only. Its copies lack some clones; in the studies checked, an unresolved V gene accounts for under half of them, and the cause for the rest is not known. The sample table shows about 680,000 clones, and more than 80% are seen once. Approximately 1.5% of the sample is taken by the ten largest.

Specimen: peripheral blood, collected in a trial of Ad26.COV2.S vaccine versus placebo. The source is a person between 18 and 60 years old who received the Ad26.COV2.S COVID-19 vaccine or a placebo.

The rearrangement joins TRBV5-1 to TRBJ2-1; tentatively, D is TRBD2 (6 bases). The CDR3 runs to 13 residues. Deletions cut 4 bases from V and 14 bases from J, with 19 bases between. The germline CDR1 and CDR2 sequences are SGHRS and YFSETQ. Here the CDR3 DNA reads TGCGCCAGCAGCGCCGCGGGGAGGCGTGGGAAGTTCTTC. This gives the protein CASSAAGRRGKFF.

This clone was picked up a small number of times. This chain uses TRBV27 with TRBJ2-7; D might be TRBD1 (5 bases). Germline lookup yields CDR1 MNHEY and CDR2 SMNVEV (reference sequence). This CDR3 spans 14 amino acids. With 6 bases removed from V and 0 bases from J, the gap between germline ends came to 12 bases. CDR3 residues: CASRPQEYSYEQYF. In nucleotides, the CDR3 is TGTGCCAGCAGACCACAGGAGTACTCCTACGAGCAGTACTTC.

This clone was seen a single time. This rearrangement joins TRBV21-1 to TRBJ2-5; whether TRBD2, the table's D call, matches the DNA was not checked. TRBV21-1 is shown as a pseudogene. There are 17 residues in the CDR3. CDR3 region: CASSDLVLEWRGETQYF. The CDR3 nucleotides are TGTGCCAGCAGCGACCTTGTCCTTGAGTGGCGGGGAGAGACCCAGTACTTC.

The J gene is TRBJ1-3, the V gene TRBV7-2; D remains ambiguous. Trimming stripped 5 bases from V and 4 bases from J, with 15 bases between. The CDR3 covers 15 residues. Germline values: CDR1 SGHTA, CDR2 FQGNSA. For the CDR3, the DNA is TGTGCCAGCAGCGCCGACGTCGTCTCCGGAAACACCATATATTTT. Protein product: CASSADVVSGNTIYF.

The rearrangement links TRBV6-5 to TRBJ1-5, with D possibly matching TRBD1 (6 bases). Trimming removed 2 bases at V and 9 bases at J, with 11 bases between. Germline V lookup: CDR1 MNHEY, CDR2 SVGAGI. The CDR3 spans 13 residues. CDR3 in DNA: TGTGCCAGCAGTTACAGGGGGGCAGGGCCCCAGCATTTT. Amino acids: CASSYRGAGPQHF.

The V call is TRBV7-9, the J call TRBJ1-4; D unclear. The CDR3 extends over 14 amino acids. The germline CDR1 and CDR2 sequences are SEHNR and FQNEAQ (reference sequence). Deletions cut 3 bases from V and 2 bases from J, with 7 bases between. CDR3 bases: TGTGCCAGCAGCTTTGTCGAGACTAATGAAAAACTGTTTTTT. Translating it yields CASSFVETNEKLFF.

The chain is built from TRBV10-3 and TRBJ1-1, with TRBD1 matching over 9 bases. V lost 3 bases, J lost 1 base, and 15 bases stayed unmatched. Germline assignment: CDR1 ENHRY and CDR2 SYGVKD. This CDR3 comprises 19 residues. CDR3 protein: CAISEEGTGWIEANTEAFF. The CDR3 DNA reads TGTGCCATCAGTGAAGAGGGGACAGGGTGGATCGAGGCGAACACTGAAGCTTTCTTT.

This chain links TRBV7-9 with TRBJ2-5; D ambiguous. This CDR3 is 14 amino acids long. V shed 2 bases and J shed 0 bases, with 7 bases lying between them. CDR1 is SEHNR, CDR2 FQNEAQ, per germline (reference sequence). The CDR3: CASSLSGYQETQYF. The CDR3 bases are TGTGCCAGCAGCTTATCTGGGTACCAAGAGACCCAGTACTTC.

The V and J genes are TRBV2 and TRBJ1-5, with 7 bases fitting TRBD1. V lost 5 bases and J lost 4; bases outside the gene matches: 8. Germline V lookup: CDR1 SNHLY, CDR2 FYNNEI. The CDR3 contains 15 residues. The CDR3 DNA is TGTGCCAGCAGTCTACAGGGGTTCGGGAATCAGCCCCAGCATTTT. It translates to CASSLQGFGNQPQHF.

The chain combines TRBV20-1 with TRBJ2-1; the D is unclear. CDR3 size: 12 residues. CDR1 and CDR2 from the germline V gene are DFQATT and SNEGSKA (reference sequence). Trimming cost V 3 bases and J 10 bases, with 13 bases left between them. The CDR3 region has the DNA TGCAGTGCTAGTGGTCGTTTTGAGGAGCAGTTCTTC. Amino acids: CSASGRFEEQFF.

This clone has only one observation. The chain couples TRBV19 to TRBJ1-5; maybe TRBD1 (5 bases). The CDR3 has 18 amino acids. Deletions cut 4 bases from V and 0 bases from J, with 19 bases between. In germline, CDR1 is LNHDA, CDR2 SQIVND (reference sequence). The CDR3 protein is CASSTFGVGALSNQPQHF. CDR3 nucleotide sequence: TGTGCCAGTAGTACCTTTGGGGTTGGGGCCCTTAGCAATCAGCCCCAGCATTTT.

This chain uses TRBV2 with TRBJ2-4; the D call may be TRBD1 or TRBD2 (7 bases each). Trimming shortened V by 6 bases and J by 6 bases, and 12 bases separated the two germline ends. From germline, CDR1 is SNHLY and CDR2 FYNNEI. The CDR3 is 13 residues long. CDR3 sequence (DNA): TGTGCCAGCAGAGACAGGGAGGGAAACATTCAGTACTTC. Its translation: CASRDREGNIQYF.

The V gene is TRBV25-1, the J gene TRBJ2-5; no firm D call. Trimming pared 2 bases from V and 5 bases from J, leaving 9 bases between. Per the germline V gene, CDR1 is MGHDK and CDR2 is SYGVNS. The CDR3 spans 13 residues. CDR3 region: CASSEGARETQYF. The CDR3 DNA reads as TGTGCCAGCAGTGAAGGAGCCCGGGAGACCCAGTACTTC. Complete variable domain (other parts from reference TRBV25-1 and TRBJ2-5): EADIYQTPRYLVIGTGKKITLECSQTMGHDKMYWYQQDPGMELHLIHYSYGVNSTEKGDLSSESTVSRIRTEHFPLTLESARPSHTSQYLCASSEGARETQYFGPGTRLLVL.

The chain links TRBV7-8 to TRBJ2-1, with 8 bases lining up with TRBD1. The CDR3 contains 17 residues. V lost 5 bases to trimming and J lost 8 bases; unmatched junction nucleotides: 17. CDR1 SGHVS and CDR2 FQNEAQ come from the germline V gene. Here the CDR3 reads CASSPPQGAMLSDEQFF. The CDR3 DNA is TGTGCCAGCAGCCCACCCCAGGGGGCTATGCTCAGCGATGAGCAGTTCTTC.

This sequence joins TRBV10-2 and TRBJ2-1, with a possible D match to TRBD2 (5 bases). The CDR3 consists of 15 residues. Germline CDR1 reads WSHSY; CDR2 reads SAAADI. The V end lost 7 bases, the J end lost 4 bases, and 17 bases lay between the germline ends. The CDR3 DNA sequence: TGCGCCAGCACGGGAAGGGAGAGGGTTTACAATGAGCAGTTCTTC. The encoded protein is CASTGRERVYNEQFF.

J is TRBJ2-7 and V is TRBV6-2 or TRBV6-3, with 9 bases identical to TRBD2. Germline CDR1 and CDR2: MNHEY and SVGEGT. Unmatched junction bases numbered 4, after V lost 4 bases and J lost 3 bases. The CDR3 covers 14 residues. CDR3 nucleotides: TGTGCCAGCAGTTTAGCGGGGGACTTCTACGAGCAGTACTTC. As protein: CASSLAGDFYEQYF.

The gene calls are TRBV3-1 (or the pseudogene TRBV3-2) and TRBJ1-1, with a possible D match to TRBD1 (6 bases). The germline V gene encodes CDR1 LGHDT and CDR2 YNNKEL (reference sequence). Trimming pared 1 base from V and 1 base from J, leaving 10 bases between. The CDR3 is 15 residues long. CDR3 bases: TGTGCCAGCAGCCAAGGCGGGACACAGAACACTGAAGCTTTCTTT. Its translation: CASSQGGTQNTEAFF.

The chain recombines TRBV6-5 with TRBJ2-5; D may be TRBD1 (5 bases). The CDR3 has 14 residues. CDR1 and CDR2 (germline): MNHEY, SVGAGI. Trimming stripped 8 bases from V and 5 bases from J, with 18 bases between. CDR3 region: CASLQALGWETQYF. The CDR3 DNA follows: TGTGCCAGCTTACAGGCCCTGGGCTGGGAGACCCAGTACTTC.

The gene calls are TRBV18 and TRBJ2-1; D may be TRBD1 or TRBD2 (6 bases each). Trimming left V 8 bases short and J 8 bases short, with 25 bases between. The CDR3 runs to 16 residues. Germline V CDR1 and CDR2: KGHSH, LQKENI. As DNA, the CDR3 is TGTGCCAGCACCCTTGACGGGGGCTCCGGGGGCGATGAGCAGTTCTTC. Translation gives CASTLDGGSGGDEQFF.

The chain uses TRBV5-1 and TRBJ1-1, with D possibly TRBD1 on 5 matching bases. The CDR3 totals 12 residues. Germline CDR1 SGHRS, CDR2 YFSETQ. Trimming stripped 3 bases from V and 7 bases from J, with 10 bases between. CDR3 region: CASSSFTGEAFF. CDR3 DNA sequence: TGCGCCAGCAGCTCGTTCACAGGTGAAGCTTTCTTT.

The genes are TRBV5-4 and TRBJ1-2; no definite D call. The CDR3 sequence is 14 residues long. Germline V gene sequence: CDR1 SGHNT, CDR2 YYREEE (reference sequence). The germline V and J ends were trimmed by 4 bases and 2 bases, with 12 bases remaining between them. CDR3 loop: CASSRRTNNYGYTF. The DNA for the CDR3 is TGTGCCAGCAGCCGTCGAACAAACAACTATGGCTACACCTTC. The full variable domain, its missing parts supplied by reference TRBV5-4 and TRBJ1-2, is ETGVTQSPTHLIKTRGQQVTLRCSSQSGHNTVSWYQQALGQGPQFIFQYYREEENGRGNFPPRFSGLQFPNYSSELNVNALELDDSALYLCASSRRTNNYGYTFGSGTRLTVV.

This clone was counted a single time. The chain employs TRBV9 and TRBJ2-2; TRBD2 aligns across 7 bases. Germline V CDR1 and CDR2: SGDLS, YYNGEE. V trimming: 4 bases; J trimming: 4 bases; junction bases outside the gene matches: 13. The CDR3 contains 17 residues. The CDR3 spells CASSPRASGSITGELFF. CDR3 in DNA: TGTGCCAGCAGCCCCCGGGCTAGCGGAAGTATCACCGGGGAGCTGTTTTTT.

The rearrangement links TRBV5-5 to TRBJ2-1; a possible D gene is TRBD1 (5 bases). Germline V gene lookup returns CDR1 SGHKS and CDR2 YYEKEE (reference sequence). This CDR3 has 14 amino acids. The V and J ends lost 6 bases and 4 bases respectively, with 14 bases between them. CDR3 amino acids: CASTKVTAYNEQFF. The CDR3, as DNA: TGTGCCAGCACCAAAGTGACAGCTTACAATGAGCAGTTCTTC. Drawing the rest from reference TRBV5-5 and TRBJ2-1, the complete variable domain is DAGVTQSPTHLIKTRGQQVTLRCSPISGHKSVSWYQQVLGQGPQFIFQYYEKEERGRGNFPDRFSARQFPNYSSELNVNALLLGDSALYLCASTKVTAYNEQFFGPGTRLTVL.

The chain combines TRBV19 with TRBJ1-2, with unresolved D. From germline, CDR1 is LNHDA and CDR2 SQIVND (reference sequence). The V end was cut by 7 bases, the J end by 4 bases, with 19 bases between. This CDR3 has 15 amino acids. CDR3 protein: CASKPGGTPSYGYTF. The CDR3 DNA sequence: TGTGCCAGTAAACCAGGAGGCACCCCCAGCTATGGCTACACCTTC.

This clone came up a few times. The chain has TRBV6-1 and TRBJ1-5, with D uncertain. Germline V gene data show CDR1 as MNHNS and CDR2 as SASEGT. The CDR3 extends over 14 amino acids. Trimming pared 3 bases from V and 15 bases from J, leaving 21 bases between. In nucleotides, the CDR3 is TGTGCCAGCAGTGAGGCGAGGCACATCCAAATAAGGCATTTT. It encodes CASSEARHIQIRHF.

The genes are TRBV6-5 and TRBJ1-3, with a possible D match to TRBD1 (6 bases). Trimming removed 6 bases at V and 4 bases at J, with 13 bases between. The CDR3 is 14 amino acids. Looked up from germline, CDR1 is MNHEY and CDR2 is SVGAGI. The CDR3 region is CASRKQGGGNTIYF. CDR3 coding DNA: TGTGCCAGCAGAAAACAGGGCGGAGGAAACACCATATATTTT.

The chain joins TRBV9 to TRBJ1-5; 7 nucleotides align to TRBD1. Per germline, CDR1 SGDLS and CDR2 YYNGEE. Germline trimming cut 3 bases from V and 0 bases from J; bases unmatched to any gene: 12. The CDR3 totals 18 residues. The CDR3 DNA reads as TGTGCCAGCAGCGAGGGGGCTTCACTTCCCTATAGCAATCAGCCCCAGCATTTT. This encodes CASSEGASLPYSNQPQHF. Drawing the rest from reference TRBV9 and TRBJ1-5, the complete variable domain is DSGVTQTPKHLITATGQRVTLRCSPRSGDLSVYWYQQSLDQGLQFLIQYYNGEERAKGNILERFSAQQFPDLHSELNLSSLELGDSALYFCASSEGASLPYSNQPQHFGDGTRLSIL.

This clone was recorded once. The chain couples TRBV15 to TRBJ2-7; TRBD2 matches at 9 bases. The J segment lost 3 bases and the V segment lost 0 bases, leaving 9 bases of the junction unmatched. The CDR3 is 17 amino acids. Germline-derived CDR1 and CDR2 are LNHNV and YYDKDF (reference sequence). As DNA, the CDR3 is TGTGCCACCAGCAGAGACCTGACTAGCGGAGGGATCTACGAGCAGTACTTC. Amino acids: CATSRDLTSGGIYEQYF.

The gene calls are TRBV30 and TRBJ2-1, with TRBD2 as a possible D gene (6 bases). V was cut by 1 base and J by 3 bases, with 13 bases left in between. This CDR3 has 15 amino acids. Germline V gives CDR1 GTSNPN, CDR2 SVGIG (reference sequence). This CDR3 is CAWSGPRGRYNEQFF. CDR3 DNA: TGTGCCTGGAGTGGACCGCGGGGACGCTACAATGAGCAGTTCTTC.